This T cell receptor (beta chain) was recorded in a study of blood T cell repertoires in COVID-19. Study background: Samples taken during acute and convalescent COVID-19 were collected in the United States, Italy and Spain. T cells, B-cell-depleted T cells, or PBMCs provided the cDNA or gDNA that served as material.

The germline V gene encodes CDR1 WSHSY and CDR2 SAAADI. Trimming took 3 bases from V and 0 from J, leaving 11 bases between them. The CDR3 runs 16 residues. Original handling: By means of reference gene primer amplification, nucleated cell counts were estimated. The data were produced by immunoSEQ multiplex PCR, yet TCRdb's version contains in-frame clones alone and is incomplete. V and J calls and clone size are given by that table; D and trimming were obtained from the DNA. The table records 200,000 to 250,000 clones, roughly 81% of them present only once. The sequence derives from a man aged 35-49 years with acute or convalescent COVID-19. Sequencing was carried out using peripheral blood. The chain recombines TRBV10-2 with TRBJ2-2; no firm D call. CDR3 nucleotides: TGCGCCAGCAGTGACTCACAGCTCGCGAACACCGGGGAGCTGTTTTTT. Translated: CASSDSQLANTGELFF.